What follows are 9 T cell receptor beta chains derived from one specimen sequenced in a study of T cells after yellow fever vaccination. TCRdb passed the 5' RACE reads through MiXCR, listing each CDR3 protein once. The sample yields a few hundred thousand distinct CDR3 sequences, over 5% seen once. The source was PBMCs, collected 5 days after the yellow fever booster vaccination. The receptors were gathered from a man aged 30 to 45 who received the YFV17D yellow fever vaccine.

This clonotype was detected many times. V is TRBV21-1 and J is TRBJ2-7; the table's D call, TRBD1, has no DNA check behind it. TRBV21-1 is listed as a pseudogene. This CDR3 spans 14 amino acids. The CDR3 sequence is CASSKSRQGTEQYF. The CDR3 region has the DNA TGTGCCAGCAGCAAAAGTCGGCAGGGGACCGAGCAGTACTTC.

This clonotype was observed at least ten times. The chain uses TRBV10-2 and TRBJ1-1; tentatively, D is TRBD1 (5 bases). The length of the CDR3 is 15 residues. CDR1 WSHSY and CDR2 SAAADI come from the germline V gene. Trimming stripped 8 bases from V and 1 base from J, with 17 bases between. The CDR3 spells CASARGEGTNTEAFF. CDR3 DNA: TGCGCCAGCGCACGGGGGGAAGGAACGAACACTGAAGCTTTCTTT.

In this sample, this clonotype turned up many times. This chain uses TRBV20-1 with TRBJ2-6; D is undetermined. The CDR3 is 15 residues long. Trimming cost V 3 bases and J 0 bases, with 9 bases left between them. Germline V gene sequence: CDR1 DFQATT, CDR2 SNEGSKA (reference sequence). The CDR3 reads CSASPGVSGANVLTF. CDR3 DNA: TGCAGTGCTAGTCCGGGCGTCTCTGGGGCCAACGTCCTGACTTTC.

The sample holds a few counts of this clonotype. V and J are TRBV5-1 and TRBJ2-1, with TRBD2 identical over 8 bases. The junction had 2 bases not matched to a gene; V was cut back by 3 bases and J by 3 bases. Germline-derived CDR1 and CDR2 are SGHRS and YFSETQ. The CDR3 runs 14 residues. CDR3 DNA sequence: TGCGCCAGCAGCTCGGGACTAGTCTACAATGAGCAGTTCTTC. It encodes CASSSGLVYNEQFF.

This clonotype was detected only a few times. The V gene is TRBV6-2 or TRBV6-3, the J gene TRBJ2-3; D not resolved. Trimming pared 6 bases from V and 5 bases from J, leaving 9 bases between. The CDR3 covers 12 residues. Per the germline V gene, CDR1 is MNHEY and CDR2 is SVGEGT. CDR3 nucleotides: TGTGCCAGCAGGTTCGAACAAGATACGCAGTATTTT. It translates to CASRFEQDTQYF.

This clonotype was seen only a few times. The chain links TRBV5-4 to TRBJ2-5; the D gene could be TRBD1 or TRBD2 (5 bases each). The ends were cut back, 4 bases at V and 2 bases at J, with 15 bases in the middle. The CDR3 is made up of 15 amino acids. Germline lookup yields CDR1 SGHNT and CDR2 YYREEE (reference sequence). The CDR3 reads CASSGGRQLQETQYF. For the CDR3, the DNA is TGTGCCAGCAGCGGGGGACGACAGCTGCAAGAGACCCAGTACTTC.

This chain uses TRBV20-1 with TRBJ2-7; the D gene is possibly TRBD1 (6 bases). V was cut by 6 bases and J by 0 bases, with 18 bases left in between. The CDR3 is 15 residues long. The germline gives CDR1 DFQATT, CDR2 SNEGSKA (reference sequence). CDR3 bases: TGCAGTGCGCAAAAGGGGGAGCCCCCCTCCTACGAGCAGTACTTC. Its protein is CSAQKGEPPSYEQYF.

The rearrangement joins TRBV4-3 to TRBJ2-1; D ambiguous. The CDR3 length is 18 residues. Germline V gene lookup returns CDR1 LGHNA and CDR2 YSLEER. The V end was cut by 0 bases, the J end by 2 bases, with 17 bases between. CDR3 in amino acids: CASSQDPGYSGTYNEQFF. The CDR3 coding sequence is TGCGCCAGCAGCCAAGATCCCGGGTACTCCGGCACCTACAATGAGCAGTTCTTC.

The CDR3, as DNA: TGCAGCGTTGAAGTGGGAGGAGAGACCCAGTACTTC. It specifies CSVEVGGETQYF. The chain couples TRBV29-1 to TRBJ2-5, with a tentative D call TRBD2 (6 bases). This CDR3 spans 12 amino acids. V lost 1 base and J lost 4, with 7 bases in between. Germline V CDR1 and CDR2: SQVTM, ANQGSEA. Filled out from reference TRBV29-1 and TRBJ2-5, the complete variable domain reads SAVISQKPSRDICQRGTSLTIQCQVDSQVTMMFWYRQQPGQSLTLIATANQGSEATYESGFVIDKFPISRPNLTFSTLTVSNMSPEDSSIYLCSVEVGGETQYFGPGTRLLVL.